The 5 T cell receptor beta chains below come from one sample, sequenced in a study of molecular identifiers for immune sequencing clone quantification. TCRdb ran MiXCR on the PCR reads and lists one entry per CDR3 protein. The top ten hold just over 0.75% of the sample, which has about 510,000 distinct CDR3 sequences, about a quarter seen once. The sample comprised naive CD8+ T cells from blood, with Jurkat cell RNA spiked in. Subset denoted: FACS-sorted CD8+CD4-CCR7+CD45RA+ naive T cells. These receptors were obtained from a human donor in good health. Some libraries in this study had Jurkat cell RNA spiked in.

This clonotype appeared once. This may arise from a read error, as a much more abundant clone is one base away. This rearrangement joins TRBV23-1 to TRBJ2-7; 8 positions agree with TRBD1. TRBV23-1 is treated as an ORF (open reading frame) with a function not yet certain. V dropped 4 bases and J dropped 3; count of bases not matched to a gene: 5. The CDR3 spans 14 residues. In nucleotides, the CDR3 is TGCGCCAGCAGTCGGACAGGGTGCTGCTACGAGCAGTACTTC. Encoded protein: CASSRTGCCYEQYF.

This rearrangement joins TRBV7-8 to TRBJ1-2; D unresolved. V was trimmed by 5 bases and J by 8 bases, leaving 21 bases between them. CDR1 SGHVS and CDR2 FQNEAQ come from the germline V gene. The CDR3 extends over 15 amino acids. DNA for the CDR3: TGTGCCAGCAGCCCCCAAGACATGTTTTTGTTGGGCTACACCTTC. Translation gives CASSPQDMFLLGYTF. The full variable domain, completed using reference TRBV7-8 and TRBJ1-2, is GAGVSQSPRYKVAKRGQDVALRCDPISGHVSLFWYQQALGQGPEFLTYFQNEAQLDKSGLPSDRFFAERPEGSVSTLKIQRTQQEDSAVYLCASSPQDMFLLGYTFGSGTRLTVV.

V usage is TRBV4-1 and J usage is TRBJ2-1; 11 bases fit TRBD2. Germline CDR1 MGHRA, CDR2 YSYEKL. The CDR3 has 16 amino acids. The J segment lost 3 bases and the V segment lost 3 bases, leaving 4 bases of the junction unmatched. The CDR3 protein is CASSQTSGVSYNEQFF. CDR3 sequence (DNA): TGCGCCAGCAGCCAGACTAGCGGGGTAAGCTACAATGAGCAGTTCTTC.

A few counts support this clonotype. The chain carries TRBV12-3 or TRBV12-4 and TRBJ2-1; 8 nucleotides agree with TRBD1. V gave up 6 bases and J gave up 2 bases; unmatched junction bases: 9. The CDR3 runs 16 residues. The CDR3 loop reads CASSIFGQGPYNEQFF. Here the CDR3 DNA reads TGTGCCAGCAGCATATTTGGACAGGGCCCCTACAATGAGCAGTTCTTC.

V gene TRBV15 combines with J gene TRBJ1-1; D may be TRBD1 (5 bases). Trimming took 5 bases from V and 3 from J, leaving 13 bases between them. Germline V gives CDR1 LNHNV, CDR2 YYDKDF (reference sequence). The CDR3 totals 14 residues. In DNA form, the CDR3 reads TGTGCCACCAGCTATAACTACAGGTACACTGAAGCTTTCTTT. This codes for CATSYNYRYTEAFF. Looking up the rest from reference TRBV15 and TRBJ1-1 gives the full variable domain: DAMVIQNPRYQVTQFGKPVTLSCSQTLNHNVMYWYQQKSSQAPKLLFHYYDKDFNNEADTPDNFQSRRPNTSFCFLDIRSPGLGDTAMYLCATSYNYRYTEAFFGQGTRLTVV.